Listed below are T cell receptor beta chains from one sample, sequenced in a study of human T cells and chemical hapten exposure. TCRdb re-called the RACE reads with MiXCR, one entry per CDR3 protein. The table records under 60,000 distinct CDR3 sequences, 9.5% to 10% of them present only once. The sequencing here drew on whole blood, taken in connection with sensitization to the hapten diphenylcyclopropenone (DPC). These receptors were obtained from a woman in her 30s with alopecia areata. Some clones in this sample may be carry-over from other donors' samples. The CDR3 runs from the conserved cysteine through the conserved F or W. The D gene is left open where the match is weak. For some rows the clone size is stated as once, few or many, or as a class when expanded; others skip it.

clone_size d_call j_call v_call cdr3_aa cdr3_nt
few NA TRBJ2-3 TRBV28 CASSLFGYTQYF TGTGCCAGCAGTTTATTCGGGTATACGCAGTATTTT
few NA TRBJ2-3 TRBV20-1 CSALGGSTDTQYF TGCAGTGCTCTGGGGGGAAGTACAGATACGCAGTATTTT
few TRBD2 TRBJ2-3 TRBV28 CASRNSGGCTDTQYF TGTGCCAGCAGAAATAGCGGGGGATGCACAGATACGCAGTATTTT
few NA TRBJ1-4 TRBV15 CAVNKDQRATNEKLFF TGTGCCGTCAACAAGGACCAGCGGGCCACTAATGAAAAACTGTTTTTT
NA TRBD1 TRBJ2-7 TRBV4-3 CASSQDSRGHYEQYF TGCGCCAGCAGCCAAGATTCTAGGGGGCACTACGAGCAGTACTTC
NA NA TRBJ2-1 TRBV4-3 CASSQVGGRGNSGEQFF TGCGCCAGCAGCCAAGTAGGCGGCAGGGGTAATAGTGGTGAGCAGTTCTTC
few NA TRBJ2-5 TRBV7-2 CASSLVSGPQETQYF TGTGCCAGCAGCTTAGTCAGCGGGCCGCAAGAGACCCAGTACTTC
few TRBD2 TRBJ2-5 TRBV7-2 CASSPSLSGGAETQYF TGTGCCAGCAGCCCGTCCCTGAGCGGGGGGGCGGAGACCCAGTACTTC
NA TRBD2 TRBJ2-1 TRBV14 CASSQDEASGAPYNEQFF TGTGCCAGCAGCCAAGATGAGGCTAGCGGGGCGCCTTACAATGAGCAGTTCTTC
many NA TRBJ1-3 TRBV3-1 CASSQAWRRAGNTIYF TGTGCCAGCAGCCAAGCTTGGCGAAGGGCTGGAAACACCATATATTTT
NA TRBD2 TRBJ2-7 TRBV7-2 CASSLQAGSPYEQYF TGTGCCAGCAGCTTACAAGCGGGGAGCCCCTACGAGCAGTACTTC
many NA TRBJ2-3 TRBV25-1 CASTLSGGLTDTQYF TGTGCCAGCACTCTGTCAGGGGGGTTGACAGATACGCAGTATTTT
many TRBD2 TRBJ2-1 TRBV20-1 CSARNSGGPSSYNEQFF TGCAGTGCTAGAAATAGCGGGGGGCCTAGCTCCTACAATGAGCAGTTCTTC
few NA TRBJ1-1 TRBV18 CASSPAIGNTEAFF TGTGCCAGCTCACCAGCAATAGGGAACACTGAAGCTTTCTTT
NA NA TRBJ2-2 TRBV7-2 CASSLRGVGGANTGELFF TGTGCCAGCAGCTTAAGGGGGGTTGGGGGAGCGAACACCGGGGAGCTGTTTTTT
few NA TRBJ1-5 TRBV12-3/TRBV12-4 CASSLPGWQGSNQPQHF TGTGCCAGCAGTTTACCAGGGTGGCAAGGTAGCAATCAGCCCCAGCATTTT
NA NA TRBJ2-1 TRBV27 CASSLSRDEQFF TGTGCCAGCAGTTTATCGAGAGATGAGCAGTTCTTC
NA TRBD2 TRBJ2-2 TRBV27 CASRLAGANTGELFF TGTGCCAGCAGGCTAGCGGGAGCGAACACCGGGGAGCTGTTTTTT
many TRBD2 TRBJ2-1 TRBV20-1 CSLAGGEHYNEQFF TGCAGCCTGGCGGGGGGGGAACACTACAATGAGCAGTTCTTC
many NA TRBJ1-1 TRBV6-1 CASSERPNEAFF TGTGCCAGCAGTGAAAGGCCGAATGAAGCTTTCTTT
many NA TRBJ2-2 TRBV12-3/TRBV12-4 CASYPGAGELFF TGTGCCAGCTACCCGGGGGCCGGGGAGCTGTTTTTT
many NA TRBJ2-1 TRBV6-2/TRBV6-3 CASSYLDTVPYNEQFF TGTGCCAGCAGTTACTTGGACACCGTGCCTTACAATGAGCAGTTCTTC
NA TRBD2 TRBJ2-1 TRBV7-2 CASSLVVGRGGRRSEQFF TGTGCCAGCAGCTTAGTAGTCGGGCGGGGGGGCCGGCGATCTGAGCAGTTCTTC
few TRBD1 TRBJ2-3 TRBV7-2 CASSLVPGQGFADTQYF TGTGCCAGCAGCTTAGTTCCGGGACAGGGGTTTGCAGATACGCAGTATTTT
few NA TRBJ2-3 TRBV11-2 CASSPQATDTQYF TGTGCCAGCAGCCCCCAGGCGACAGATACGCAGTATTTT
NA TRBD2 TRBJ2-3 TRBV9 CASSVVGSGGMDTQYF TGTGCCAGCAGCGTAGTTGGTAGCGGGGGGATGGATACGCAGTATTTT
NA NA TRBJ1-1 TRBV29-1 CSAGGGNTEAFF TGCAGCGCGGGCGGGGGGAACACTGAAGCTTTCTTT
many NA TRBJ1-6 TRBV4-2 CASSQNLPTPNSPLHF TGTGCCAGCAGCCAAAACCTTCCGACTCCAAATTCACCCCTCCACTTT
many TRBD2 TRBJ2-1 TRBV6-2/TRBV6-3 CASSYPTSGGDNEQFF TGTGCCAGCAGTTACCCGACTAGCGGGGGGGACAATGAGCAGTTCTTC
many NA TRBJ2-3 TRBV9 CASSATLDTQYF TGTGCCAGCAGCGCGACACTTGATACGCAGTATTTT
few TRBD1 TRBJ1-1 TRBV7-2 CASSWSGQGARTEAFF TGTGCCAGCAGCTGGAGCGGACAGGGGGCGCGCACTGAAGCTTTCTTT
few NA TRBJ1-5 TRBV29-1 CSVLYGANQPQHF TGCAGCGTTCTATATGGGGCTAATCAGCCCCAGCATTTT
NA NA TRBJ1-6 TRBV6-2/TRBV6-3 CASSSGARWDSPLHF TGTGCCAGCAGTTCCGGGGCCCGGTGGGATTCACCCCTCCACTTT
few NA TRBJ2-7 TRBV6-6 CASSYSVPAGEQYF TGTGCCAGCAGTTACTCGGTCCCTGCTGGCGAGCAGTACTTC
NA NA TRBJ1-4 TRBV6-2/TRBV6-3 CASSYNYESQEKLFF TGTGCCAGCAGTTATAATTACGAAAGCCAAGAAAAACTGTTTTTT
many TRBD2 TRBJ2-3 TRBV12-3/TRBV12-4 CASTFSISGGAADTQYF TGTGCCAGCACCTTTTCGATTAGCGGGGGGGCCGCAGATACGCAGTATTTT
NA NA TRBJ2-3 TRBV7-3 CASSLTGGITDTQYF TGTGCCAGCAGCTTAACTGGGGGTATCACAGATACGCAGTATTTT
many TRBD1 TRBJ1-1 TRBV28 CASSLSLQGAEAFF TGTGCCAGCAGTTTATCCCTACAGGGGGCTGAAGCTTTCTTT
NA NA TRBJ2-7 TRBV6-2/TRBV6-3 CASSSIRESYEQYF TGTGCCAGCAGCTCGATCAGGGAATCCTACGAGCAGTACTTC
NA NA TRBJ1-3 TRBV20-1 CSASHRGGGNTIYF TGCAGTGCTAGTCATCGGGGCGGTGGAAACACCATATATTTT
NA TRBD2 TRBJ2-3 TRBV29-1 CSADTSGFTDTQYF TGCAGCGCAGATACTAGCGGATTCACAGATACGCAGTATTTT
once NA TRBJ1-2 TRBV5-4 CASSSTSRPNYGYTF TGTGCCAGCAGCTCGACTTCTAGGCCTAACTATGGCTACACCTTC
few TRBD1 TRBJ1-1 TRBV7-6 CASSYGQGGTEAFF TGTGCCAGCAGCTACGGACAGGGCGGCACTGAAGCTTTCTTT
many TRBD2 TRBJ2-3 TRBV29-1 CSLEGLAGGIDTQYF TGCAGCCTTGAAGGACTAGCGGGGGGGATAGATACGCAGTATTTT
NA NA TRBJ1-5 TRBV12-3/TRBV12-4 CASRPGGEGQPQHF TGTGCCAGCAGGCCGGGGGGCGAGGGTCAGCCCCAGCATTTT